This T cell receptor beta chain originates from a study of cytotoxic CD8 clonotypes in ibrutinib-treated CLL. Some clones are missing from TCRdb's copy, which holds only in-frame ones; the method was immunoSEQ multiplex PCR. Among fewer than 200,000 clones, about 80% were seen once, and the ten largest hold about 4.3%. There are 17 residues in the CDR3. Per the germline V gene, CDR1 is SGHAT and CDR2 is FQNNGV. Trimming removed 3 bases from V and 0 bases from J, with 17 bases in between. This chain connects TRBV11-2 to TRBJ1-1; TRBD1 might be the D (5 bases). This receptor was obtained from a human donor with chronic lymphocytic leukemia. This sample comprised PBMCs, obtained after 24 months of ibrutinib treatment. The CDR3: CASSFSRGGVMNTEAFF. The CDR3 coding sequence is TGTGCCAGCAGCTTCTCCCGGGGCGGGGTGATGAACACTGAAGCTTTCTTT.